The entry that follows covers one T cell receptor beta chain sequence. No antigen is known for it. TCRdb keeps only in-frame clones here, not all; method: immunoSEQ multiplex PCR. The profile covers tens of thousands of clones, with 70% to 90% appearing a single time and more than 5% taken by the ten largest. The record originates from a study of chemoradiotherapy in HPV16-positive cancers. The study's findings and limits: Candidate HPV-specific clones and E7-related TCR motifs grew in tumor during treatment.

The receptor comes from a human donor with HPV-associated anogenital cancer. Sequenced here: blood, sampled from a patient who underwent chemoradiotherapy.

In nucleotides, the CDR3 is TGTGCCAGCAGCTTCCGACAGGGTATCAAAGATACGCAGTATTTT. Amino acid sequence: CASSFRQGIKDTQYF. The rearrangement joins TRBV11-3 to TRBJ2-3; TRBD1 matches 7 bases. V trimming: 3 bases; J trimming: 5 bases; junction bases outside the gene matches: 8. CDR1 is SGHNT and CDR2 is YENEEA in the germline V gene. The CDR3 is 15 amino acids.